This is a list of T cell receptor beta chains from one sample in a study of cytomegalovirus exposure and HLA in healthy donors. TCRdb's table, derived via immunoSEQ multiplex PCR, lists solely in-frame clones and lacks some. The sample lists approximately 150,000 clones; over 75% were seen once. Sequencing was performed on PBMCs. The receptors derive from a man aged 45-60 years in good health and CMV-seropositive. Each CDR3 is given with its conserved first and last residue. The D gene is left open where the match is weak. Clone size, where shown, is once, few, many, or a class for clones that have expanded.

v_gene	d_gene	abundance	j_gene	CDR3aa	CDR3nt
TRBV30	TRBD1	NA	TRBJ1-1	CAWSRQGLSMNTEAFF	TGTGCCTGGAGTAGACAGGGGCTATCGATGAACACTGAAGCTTTCTTT
TRBV28	NA	NA	TRBJ1-5	CASSLVGGLSNQPQHF	TGTGCCAGCAGTTTGGTCGGGGGACTAAGCAATCAGCCCCAGCATTTT
TRBV27	TRBD2	NA	TRBJ2-7	CASSLSPSGPPYEQYF	TGTGCCAGCAGTTTATCCCCTAGCGGGCCTCCCTACGAGCAGTACTTC
TRBV9	TRBD2	once	TRBJ2-7	CASSAGLALTYEQYF	TGTGCCAGCAGCGCAGGACTAGCGCTTACCTACGAGCAGTACTTC
TRBV27	NA	NA	TRBJ1-5	CASSLTYPGNQPQHF	TGTGCCAGCAGTTTGACTTACCCTGGCAATCAGCCCCAGCATTTT
TRBV2	NA	NA	TRBJ2-2	CASSEALGGELFF	TGTGCCAGCAGTGAAGCGCTCGGCGGGGAGCTGTTTTTT
TRBV9	TRBD2	NA	TRBJ2-1	CASSVYSGGAYNEQFF	TGTGCCAGCAGCGTATATAGCGGGGGGGCGTATAATGAGCAGTTCTTC
TRBV5-5	TRBD1	NA	TRBJ1-5	CASSSVPGQANQPQHF	TGTGCCAGCAGCTCCGTACCGGGACAGGCGAATCAGCCCCAGCATTTT
TRBV28	TRBD1	few	TRBJ2-1	CASSSILTWGTEYNEQFF	TGTGCCAGCAGTTCCATCCTAACCTGGGGGACAGAGTACAATGAGCAGTTCTTC
TRBV6-5	NA	NA	TRBJ2-5	CASSSFRGEETQYF	TGTGCCAGCAGTTCTTTCAGGGGGGAAGAGACCCAGTACTTC
TRBV25-1	TRBD2	NA	TRBJ2-2	CASSARAGGRTGELFF	TGTGCCAGCAGTGCTCGAGCGGGAGGGAGGACCGGGGAGCTGTTTTTT
TRBV6-5	TRBD1	NA	TRBJ1-5	CASSRQGLDQPQHF	TGTGCCAGCAGTAGACAGGGGCTCGATCAGCCCCAGCATTTT
TRBV6-5	TRBD2	NA	TRBJ2-7	CASRVAGAIPYEQYF	TGTGCCAGCAGGGTAGCGGGAGCTATCCCCTACGAGCAGTACTTC
TRBV7-9	NA	once	TRBJ1-1	CASSPDIPNTEAFF	TGTGCCAGCAGCCCGGACATCCCGAACACTGAAGCTTTCTTT
TRBV19	NA	NA	TRBJ1-3	CASAGTPRTLSGNTIYF	TGTGCCAGTGCCGGGACACCGAGAACTCTCTCTGGAAACACCATATATTTT
TRBV10-2	TRBD2	NA	TRBJ2-5	CASSGAGAHQETQYF	TGCGCCAGCAGTGGAGCGGGAGCCCACCAAGAGACCCAGTACTTC